The 5 T cell receptor beta chains reported below all come from one sample, sequenced in a study of PD-1 blockade in classical Hodgkin lymphoma. TCRdb's copy holds only in-frame clones and misses some; the assay was immunoSEQ multiplex PCR. The table lists some 12,000 clones, around four fifths of them singletons, with 4.5% to 6.5% in the top ten. The patients all showed relapse after autologous stem cell transplantation, while their brentuximab vedotin exposure varied. The sequencing here drew on peripheral blood mononuclear cells (PBMCs), taken before the second cycle of nivolumab. All receptors come from a human donor with classical Hodgkin lymphoma.

In its sample, this clone was seen once. This chain uses TRBV5-1 with TRBJ1-1; D is undetermined. Trimming removed 0 bases at V and 1 base at J, with 4 bases between. The CDR3 has 13 amino acids. Per the germline V gene, CDR1 is SGHRS and CDR2 is YFSETQ. The CDR3 DNA is TGCGCCAGCAGCTTGGCCGGGAACACTGAAGCTTTCTTT. Translating it yields CASSLAGNTEAFF.

V and J are TRBV27 and TRBJ1-1, with 7 bases matching TRBD1. After removal of 4 bases from V and 5 bases from J, the junction contained 22 bases not matched to a gene. Germline V gives CDR1 MNHEY, CDR2 SMNVEV (reference sequence). The CDR3 spans 19 residues. The CDR3 coding sequence is TGTGCCAGCAGTTCCCTAACCCTGACAGGGACGGTATTGGAAACTGAAGCTTTCTTT. This codes for CASSSLTLTGTVLETEAFF.

The rearrangement links TRBV5-1 to TRBJ2-7; 8 bases are a match to TRBD2. With V trimmed by 0 bases and J by 1 base, 6 bases remained unmatched. The CDR3 covers 16 residues. Germline V gene lookup returns CDR1 SGHRS and CDR2 YFSETQ. Written as DNA, the CDR3 is TGCGCCAGCAGCTTGGGGCTAGCGGGCCTATCCTACGAGCAGTACTTC. Its protein product is CASSLGLAGLSYEQYF.

As DNA, the CDR3 is TGTGCCAGTAGTATAGGCGGGACAGGGGTTAAAGGGCAGCCCCAGCATTTT. Protein product: CASSIGGTGVKGQPQHF. This rearrangement joins TRBV19 to TRBJ1-5; the match to TRBD1 covers 10 bases. This CDR3 is built from 17 residues. The V and J ends lost 1 base and 7 bases, in that order; junction bases with no gene match: 10. Germline V CDR1 and CDR2: LNHDA, SQIVND (reference sequence).

This chain links TRBV6-1 with TRBJ2-2; 7 bases agree with TRBD2. V was clipped by 7 bases and J by 1 base; unmatched bases: 3. The CDR3 runs 14 residues. CDR1 and CDR2 from the germline V gene are MNHNS and SASEGT. CDR3 in DNA: TGTGCCAGCAAGCGGGATGGGAACACCGGGGAGCTGTTTTTT. It encodes CASKRDGNTGELFF.